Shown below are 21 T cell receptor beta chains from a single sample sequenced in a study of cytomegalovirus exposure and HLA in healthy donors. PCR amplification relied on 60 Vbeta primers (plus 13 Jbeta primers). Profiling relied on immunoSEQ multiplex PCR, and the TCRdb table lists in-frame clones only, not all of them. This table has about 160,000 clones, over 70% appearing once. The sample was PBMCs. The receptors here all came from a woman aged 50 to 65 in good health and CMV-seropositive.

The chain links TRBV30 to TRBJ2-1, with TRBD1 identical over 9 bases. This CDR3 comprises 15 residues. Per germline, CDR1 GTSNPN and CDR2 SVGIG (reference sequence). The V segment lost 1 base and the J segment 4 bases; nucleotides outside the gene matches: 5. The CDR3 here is CAWSADRGLYNEQFF. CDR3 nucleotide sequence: TGTGCCTGGAGTGCGGACAGGGGATTATACAATGAGCAGTTCTTC.

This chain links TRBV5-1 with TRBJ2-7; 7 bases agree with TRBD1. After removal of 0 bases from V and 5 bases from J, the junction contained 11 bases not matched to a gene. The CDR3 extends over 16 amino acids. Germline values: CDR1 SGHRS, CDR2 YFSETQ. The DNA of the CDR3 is TGCGCCAGCAGCTTGGACCCAGGGGGATCCGTGGACGAGCAGTACTTC. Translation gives CASSLDPGGSVDEQYF.

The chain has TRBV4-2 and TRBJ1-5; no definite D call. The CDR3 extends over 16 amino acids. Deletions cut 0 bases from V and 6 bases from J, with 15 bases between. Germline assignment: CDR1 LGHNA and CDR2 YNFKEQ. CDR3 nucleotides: TGTGCCAGCAGCCAAGAAAGTGGAGGCTTCGGTCAGCCCCAGCATTTT. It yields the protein CASSQESGGFGQPQHF.

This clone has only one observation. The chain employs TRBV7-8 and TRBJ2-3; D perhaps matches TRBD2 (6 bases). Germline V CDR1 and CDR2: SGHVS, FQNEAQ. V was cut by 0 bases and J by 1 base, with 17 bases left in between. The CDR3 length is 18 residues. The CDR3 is CASSLAAGSGVGTDTQYF. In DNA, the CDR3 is TGTGCCAGCAGCTTAGCGGCGGGGTCCGGAGTGGGCACAGATACGCAGTATTTT.

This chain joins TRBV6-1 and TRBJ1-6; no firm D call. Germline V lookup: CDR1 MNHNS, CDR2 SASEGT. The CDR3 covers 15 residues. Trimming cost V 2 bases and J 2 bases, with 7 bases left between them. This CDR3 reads CASSEYSPYNSPLHF. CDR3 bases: TGTGCCAGCAGTGAATACAGTCCCTATAATTCACCCCTCCACTTT.

In DNA form, the CDR3 reads TGTGCCAGCAGTGACCACAGGGCCGTTGGCTACACCTTC. Translating gives CASSDHRAVGYTF. This rearrangement joins TRBV2 to TRBJ1-2; possibly TRBD1 for D (6 bases). The CDR3 is made up of 13 amino acids. The V end lost 3 bases, the J end lost 7 bases, and 12 bases lay between the germline ends. Germline CDR1 reads SNHLY; CDR2 reads FYNNEI.

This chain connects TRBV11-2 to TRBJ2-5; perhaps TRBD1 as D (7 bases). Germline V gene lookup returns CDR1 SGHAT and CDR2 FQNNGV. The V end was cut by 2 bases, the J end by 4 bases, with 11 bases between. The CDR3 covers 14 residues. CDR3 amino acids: CASSLFQGGETQYF. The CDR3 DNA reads TGTGCCAGCAGCTTATTCCAGGGGGGAGAGACCCAGTACTTC.

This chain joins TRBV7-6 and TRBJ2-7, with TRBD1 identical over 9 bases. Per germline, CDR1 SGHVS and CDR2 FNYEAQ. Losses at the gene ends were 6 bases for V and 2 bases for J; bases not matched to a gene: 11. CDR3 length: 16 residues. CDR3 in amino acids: CASRPNFGTGPYEQYF. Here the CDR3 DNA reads TGTGCCAGCAGACCGAACTTCGGGACAGGGCCCTACGAGCAGTACTTC. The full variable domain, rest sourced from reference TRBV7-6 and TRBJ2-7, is GAGVSQSPRYKVTKRGQDVALRCDPISGHVSLYWYRQALGQGPEFLTYFNYEAQQDKSGLPNDRFSAERPEGSISTLTIQRTEQRDSAMYRCASRPNFGTGPYEQYFGPGTRLTVT.

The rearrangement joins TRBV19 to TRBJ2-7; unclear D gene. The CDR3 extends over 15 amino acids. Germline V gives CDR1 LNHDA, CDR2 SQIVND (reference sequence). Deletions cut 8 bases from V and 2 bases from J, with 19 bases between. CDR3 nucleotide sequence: TGTGCCAGTCGAGTTGGGCCGAGTCCGACCTACGAGCAGTACTTC. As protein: CASRVGPSPTYEQYF.

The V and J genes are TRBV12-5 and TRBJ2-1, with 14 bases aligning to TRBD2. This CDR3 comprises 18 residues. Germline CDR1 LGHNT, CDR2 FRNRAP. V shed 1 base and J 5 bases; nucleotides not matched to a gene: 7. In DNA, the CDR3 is TGTGCTAGTGGTTTGGGCGGGACTAGCGGGGGCTGGGACAATGAGCAGTTCTTC. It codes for CASGLGGTSGGWDNEQFF.

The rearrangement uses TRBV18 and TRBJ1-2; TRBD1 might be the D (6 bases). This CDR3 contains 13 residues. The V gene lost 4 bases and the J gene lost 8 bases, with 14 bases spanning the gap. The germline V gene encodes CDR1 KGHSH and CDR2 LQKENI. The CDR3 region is CASSLRDRFGYTF. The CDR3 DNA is TGTGCCAGCTCACTTAGAGACAGGTTCGGCTACACCTTC.

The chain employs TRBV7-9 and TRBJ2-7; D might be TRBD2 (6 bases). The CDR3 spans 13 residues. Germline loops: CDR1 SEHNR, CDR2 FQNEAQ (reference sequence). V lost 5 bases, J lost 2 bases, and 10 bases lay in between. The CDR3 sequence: CASSTSGAYEQYF. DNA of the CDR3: TGTGCCAGCAGCACCTCGGGGGCCTACGAGCAGTACTTC. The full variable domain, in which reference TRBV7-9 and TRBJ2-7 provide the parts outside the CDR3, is DTGVSQNPRHKITKRGQNVTFRCDPISEHNRLYWYRQTLGQGPEFLTYFQNEAQLEKSRLLSDRFSAERPKGSFSTLEIQRTEQGDSAMYLCASSTSGAYEQYFGPGTRLTVT.

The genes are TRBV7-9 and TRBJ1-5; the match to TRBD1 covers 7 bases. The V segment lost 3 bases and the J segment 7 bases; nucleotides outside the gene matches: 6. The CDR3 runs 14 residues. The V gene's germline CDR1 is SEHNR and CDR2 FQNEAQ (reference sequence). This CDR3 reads CASSFGQVGQPQHF. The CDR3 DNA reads TGTGCCAGCAGCTTCGGACAGGTCGGGCAGCCCCAGCATTTT.

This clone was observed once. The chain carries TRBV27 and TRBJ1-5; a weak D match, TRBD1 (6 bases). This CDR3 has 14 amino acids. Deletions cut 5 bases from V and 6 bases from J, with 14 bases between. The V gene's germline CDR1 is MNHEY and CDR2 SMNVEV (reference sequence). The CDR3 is CASSGRGGSQPQHF. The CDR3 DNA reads TGTGCCAGCAGTGGAAGGGGGGGAAGTCAGCCCCAGCATTTT.

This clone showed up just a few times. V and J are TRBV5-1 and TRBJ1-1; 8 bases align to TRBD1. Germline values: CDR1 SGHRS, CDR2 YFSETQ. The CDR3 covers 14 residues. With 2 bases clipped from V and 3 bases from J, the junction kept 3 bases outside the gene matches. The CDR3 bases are TGCGCCAGCAGCTTAAACAGGGGGGACACTGAAGCTTTCTTT. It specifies CASSLNRGDTEAFF. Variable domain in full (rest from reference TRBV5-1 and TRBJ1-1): KAGVTQTPRYLIKTRGQQVTLSCSPISGHRSVSWYQQTPGQGLQFLFEYFSETQRNKGNFPGRFSGRQFSNSRSEMNVSTLELGDSALYLCASSLNRGDTEAFFGQGTRLTVV.

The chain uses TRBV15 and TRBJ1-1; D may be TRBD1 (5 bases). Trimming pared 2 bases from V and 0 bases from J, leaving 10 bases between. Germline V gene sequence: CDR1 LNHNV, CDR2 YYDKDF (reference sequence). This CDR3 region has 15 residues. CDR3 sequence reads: CATSRPRQMNTEAFF. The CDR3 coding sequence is TGTGCCACCAGCAGACCGAGACAGATGAACACTGAAGCTTTCTTT.

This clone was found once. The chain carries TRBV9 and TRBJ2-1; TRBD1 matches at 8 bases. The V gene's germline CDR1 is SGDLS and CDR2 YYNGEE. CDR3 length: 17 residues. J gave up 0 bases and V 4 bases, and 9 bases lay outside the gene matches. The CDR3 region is CASSNIQGAPSYNEQFF. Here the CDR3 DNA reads TGTGCCAGCAGCAATATCCAGGGGGCCCCCTCCTACAATGAGCAGTTCTTC.

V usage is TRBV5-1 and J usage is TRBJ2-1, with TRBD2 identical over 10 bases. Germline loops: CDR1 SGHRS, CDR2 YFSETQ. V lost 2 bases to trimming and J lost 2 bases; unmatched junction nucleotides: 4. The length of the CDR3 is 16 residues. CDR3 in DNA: TGCGCCAGCAGCTTACTAGCGGGGTTCCCCTACAATGAGCAGTTCTTC. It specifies CASSLLAGFPYNEQFF.

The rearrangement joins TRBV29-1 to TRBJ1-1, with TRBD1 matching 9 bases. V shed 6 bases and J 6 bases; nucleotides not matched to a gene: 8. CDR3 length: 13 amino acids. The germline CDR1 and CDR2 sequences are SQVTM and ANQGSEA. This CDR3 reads CSVTGGQYAEAFF. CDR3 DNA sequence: TGCAGCGTCACAGGGGGCCAGTACGCTGAAGCTTTCTTT.

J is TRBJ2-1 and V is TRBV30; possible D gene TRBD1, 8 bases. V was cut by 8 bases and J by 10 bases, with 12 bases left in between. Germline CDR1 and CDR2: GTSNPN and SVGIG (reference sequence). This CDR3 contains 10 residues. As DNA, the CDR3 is TGTGCCGTACAGGGGGGGGAGCAGTTCTTC. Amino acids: CAVQGGEQFF.

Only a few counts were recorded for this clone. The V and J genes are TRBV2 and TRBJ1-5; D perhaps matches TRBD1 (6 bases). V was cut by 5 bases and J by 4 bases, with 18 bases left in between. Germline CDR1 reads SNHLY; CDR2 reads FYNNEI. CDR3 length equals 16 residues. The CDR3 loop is CASSSAPGTLNQPQHF. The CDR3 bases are TGTGCCAGCAGTTCCGCCCCCGGGACATTAAATCAGCCCCAGCATTTT.